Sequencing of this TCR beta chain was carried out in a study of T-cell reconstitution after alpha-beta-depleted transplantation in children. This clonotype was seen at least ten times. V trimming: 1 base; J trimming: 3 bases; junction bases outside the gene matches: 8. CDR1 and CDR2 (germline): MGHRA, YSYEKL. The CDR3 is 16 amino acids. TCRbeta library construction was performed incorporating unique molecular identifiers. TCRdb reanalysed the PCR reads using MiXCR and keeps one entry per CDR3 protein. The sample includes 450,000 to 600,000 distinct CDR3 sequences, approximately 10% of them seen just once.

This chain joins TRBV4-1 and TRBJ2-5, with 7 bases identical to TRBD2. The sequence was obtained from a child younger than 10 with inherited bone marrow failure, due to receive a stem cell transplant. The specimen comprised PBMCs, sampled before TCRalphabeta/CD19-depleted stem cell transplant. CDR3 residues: CASSQGLGLMKETQYF. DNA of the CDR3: TGCGCCAGCAGCCAAGGCTTGGGACTAATGAAAGAGACCCAGTACTTC.